The 4 T cell receptor beta chains in this list originate from one sample, sequenced in a study of T cell repertoires in cytomegalovirus infection. For these receptors, no antigen is known. MiXCR, run by TCRdb on the reads, gives a single entry per CDR3 protein. Of hundreds of thousands of distinct CDR3 sequences in the sample, around a third are singletons; the top ten hold around a sixth. Source: cultured PBMCs, taken from culture after CMV antigen stimulation. The receptors derive from a human donor in good health (CMV status not recorded). Some clones in this sample may be carry-over from other donors' samples.

The rearrangement uses TRBV19 and TRBJ2-7, with D perhaps given as TRBD1 or TRBD2 (5 bases each). Germline CDR1 LNHDA, CDR2 SQIVND (reference sequence). The CDR3 has 14 amino acids. The V end was cut by 2 bases, the J end by 3 bases, with 11 bases between. Here the CDR3 DNA reads TGTGCCAGTAGTATAAAAACAGGAGGCTACGAGCAGTACTTC. Encoded protein: CASSIKTGGYEQYF.

This clonotype was detected only a few times. CDR3 nucleotide sequence: TGTGCCAGCAGTAGCGCCAAAAACATTCAGTACTTC. Translated: CASSSAKNIQYF. The chain links TRBV6-1 to TRBJ2-4; no firm D call. Germline V gene lookup returns CDR1 MNHNS and CDR2 SASEGT. The CDR3 has 12 amino acids. Trimming pared 5 bases from V and 1 base from J, leaving 3 bases between.

V and J are TRBV10-2 and TRBJ1-1; 7 bases line up with TRBD1. V shed 8 bases and J 0 bases; nucleotides not matched to a gene: 3. CDR1 WSHSY and CDR2 SAAADI come from the germline V gene. The CDR3 loop spans 13 amino acids. The CDR3 nucleotides read TGCGCCAGCGCACAGGGGATGAACACTGAAGCTTTCTTT. This sequence encodes CASAQGMNTEAFF.

This clonotype was seen more than once but under ten times. The chain recombines TRBV5-5 with TRBJ2-3; TRBD1 or TRBD2 may be the D gene (5 bases each). This CDR3 contains 13 residues. V lost 2 bases and J 6 bases, leaving 10 bases between the germline ends. CDR1 is SGHKS, CDR2 YYEKEE, per germline (reference sequence). The CDR3 bases are TGTGCCAGCAGCTTTGGGGGATTGGATACGCAGTATTTT. Its translation: CASSFGGLDTQYF.